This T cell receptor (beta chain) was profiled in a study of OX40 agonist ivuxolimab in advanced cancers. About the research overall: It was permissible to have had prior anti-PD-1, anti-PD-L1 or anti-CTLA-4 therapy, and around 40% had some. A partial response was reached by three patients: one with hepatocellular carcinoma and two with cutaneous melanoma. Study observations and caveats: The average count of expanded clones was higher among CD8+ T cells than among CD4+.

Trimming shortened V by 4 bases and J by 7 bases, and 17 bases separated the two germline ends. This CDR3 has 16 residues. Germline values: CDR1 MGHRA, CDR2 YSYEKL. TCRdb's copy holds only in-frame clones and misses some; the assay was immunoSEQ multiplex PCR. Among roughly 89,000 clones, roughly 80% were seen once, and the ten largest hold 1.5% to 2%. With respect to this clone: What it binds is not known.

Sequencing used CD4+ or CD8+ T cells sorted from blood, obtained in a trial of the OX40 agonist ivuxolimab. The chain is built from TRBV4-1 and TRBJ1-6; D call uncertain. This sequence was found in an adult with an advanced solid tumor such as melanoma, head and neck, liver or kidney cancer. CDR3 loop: CASSRRVVYLNSPLHF. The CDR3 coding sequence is TGCGCCAGCAGCCGCCGGGTGGTGTATCTGAATTCACCCCTCCACTTT.